Listed here are 9 T cell receptor beta chains from one sample, sequenced in a study of cytomegalovirus exposure and HLA in healthy donors. The PCR ran on 60 Vbeta and 13 Jbeta primers. The table came from immunoSEQ multiplex PCR; TCRdb's copy has only in-frame clones and leaves some out. The sample holds roughly 160,000 clones, 80% to 85% seen once. The sample was PBMCs. The receptors shown here come from a boy aged 2 to 10 in good health and CMV-seronegative.

V and J are TRBV18 and TRBJ1-2, with TRBD1 matching over 12 bases. The CDR3 consists of 17 residues. The J segment lost 8 bases and the V segment lost 3 bases, leaving 13 bases of the junction unmatched. Germline V CDR1 and CDR2: KGHSH, LQKENI. The CDR3 is CASSPPGQGARLGGYTF. CDR3 in DNA: TGTGCCAGCTCACCCCCGGGACAGGGGGCGAGGTTGGGCGGCTACACCTTC.

V is TRBV4-2 and J is TRBJ2-5, with 10 bases aligning to TRBD2. The J call may be incorrect, as the DNA end agrees better with TRBJ2-7. Germline CDR1 reads LGHNA; CDR2 reads YNFKEQ. The CDR3 is made up of 18 amino acids. CDR3 protein: CASSQAQASGSVSYEQYF. CDR3 nucleotide sequence: TGTGCCAGCAGCCAAGCACAAGCTAGCGGGAGTGTGTCCTACGAGCAGTACTTC.

The V call is TRBV5-4, the J call TRBJ1-1; D remains unclear. V lost 5 bases and J 4 bases, leaving 12 bases between the germline ends. The CDR3 is made up of 13 amino acids. The germline V gene has CDR1 SGHNT and CDR2 YYREEE (reference sequence). CDR3: CASSAGGITEAFF. The CDR3 nucleotides read TGTGCCAGCAGTGCAGGAGGCATCACTGAAGCTTTCTTT.

The V call is TRBV10-3, the J call TRBJ2-7; perhaps TRBD1 as D (6 bases). Trimming took off 1 base at V and 2 bases at J, with 9 bases between the two ends. Germline assignment: CDR1 ENHRY and CDR2 SYGVKD. The CDR3 spans 14 residues. CDR3 sequence (DNA): TGTGCCATCAGTGAGTACAGGGAAACCTACGAGCAGTACTTC. Encoded protein: CAISEYRETYEQYF.

The chain combines TRBV7-8 with TRBJ2-7, with 9 bases identical to TRBD2. Germline V gives CDR1 SGHVS, CDR2 FQNEAQ. This CDR3 has 15 residues. Unmatched junction bases numbered 11, after V lost 5 bases and J lost 6 bases. The CDR3, as DNA: TGTGCCAGCAGCCCGGGCGCGGGAGGGAGGGGCGAGCAGTACTTC. It yields the protein CASSPGAGGRGEQYF.

The V and J genes are TRBV5-4 and TRBJ2-6; the D gene is possibly TRBD1 (5 bases). Per the germline V gene, CDR1 is SGHNT and CDR2 is YYREEE (reference sequence). CDR3 length equals 18 residues. Trimming left V 6 bases short and J 0 bases short, with 19 bases between. Here the CDR3 DNA reads TGTGCCAGCACCTCCGGAAGGGGCGACGTCTCTGGGGCCAACGTCCTGACTTTC. As protein: CASTSGRGDVSGANVLTF.

Comments on this clone: Sequence at one end of the junction differs from germline and may be a read error. The CDR3 DNA reads as TGTGTCAGCACCTACAGCGGGGACCTGAGCACAGATACGCAGTATTTT. This translates into CVSTYSGDLSTDTQYF. This chain connects TRBV5-6 to TRBJ2-3, with 7 bases identical to TRBD2. The germline V gene encodes CDR1 SGHDT and CDR2 YYEEEE. The CDR3 length is 16 residues.

V gene TRBV4-1 combines with J gene TRBJ2-7; a weak D match, TRBD2 (6 bases). Trimming took off 4 bases at V and 4 bases at J, with 23 bases between the two ends. Germline CDR1 is MGHRA and CDR2 is YSYEKL. The CDR3 totals 17 residues. The CDR3, as DNA: TGCGCCAGCAGCCTAGCCATATTCGGGGGAGCTAATTACGAGCAGTACTTC. Residues: CASSLAIFGGANYEQYF.

As to this clone: Other nucleotide sequences in the sample specify the same CDR3. V is TRBV19 and J is TRBJ1-2; TRBD1 is a possible D gene (5 bases). Germline V gives CDR1 LNHDA, CDR2 SQIVND (reference sequence). The CDR3 is 14 amino acids. V shed 2 bases and J shed 3 bases, with 10 bases lying between them. The CDR3 region has the DNA TGTGCCAGTAGTATAAACCGGGGGGACTATGGCTACACCTTC. Translated: CASSINRGDYGYTF.